A single sample gave rise to the 21 T cell receptor beta chains below, sequenced in a study of T cell responses to AZD1222 COVID-19 vaccine. The assay was immunoSEQ multiplex PCR, and TCRdb's table has in-frame clones only and misses some. The sample has under 200,000 clones, 85% to 95% seen once. Sample: peripheral blood, taken on day 0 of AZD1222 vaccination. Source of these receptors: an adult in good health.

CDR3 loop: CASRGGDQPQHF. The CDR3, as DNA: TGTGCCAGCAGGGGGGGCGATCAGCCCCAGCATTTT. This chain joins TRBV6-5 and TRBJ1-5, with a possible D match to TRBD1 (6 bases). The V gene's germline CDR1 is MNHEY and CDR2 SVGAGI. The germline V and J ends were trimmed by 6 bases and 5 bases, with 8 bases remaining between them. CDR3 length equals 12 residues.

This clone was picked up a small number of times. The V and J genes are TRBV7-9 and TRBJ1-1, with TRBD1 as a possible D gene (5 bases). Trimming removed 6 bases from V and 4 bases from J, with 18 bases in between. Germline loops: CDR1 SEHNR, CDR2 FQNEAQ (reference sequence). The CDR3 loop spans 15 amino acids. This CDR3 is CASSLTPVQGTEAFF. The CDR3 DNA follows: TGTGCCAGCAGTTTAACCCCGGTGCAGGGCACTGAAGCTTTCTTT.

The chain is built from TRBV5-8 and TRBJ1-4; 12 bases fit TRBD1. Germline loops: CDR1 SGHTS, CDR2 YDEGEE. CDR3 length equals 18 residues. After removal of 4 bases from V and 0 bases from J, the junction contained 7 bases not matched to a gene. The CDR3 coding sequence is TGTGCCAGCAGCGGGGGACAGGGGGCTATACCAACTAATGAAAAACTGTTTTTT. Its protein is CASSGGQGAIPTNEKLFF.

This clone was seen only once. The rearrangement links TRBV19 to TRBJ2-7, with D tentatively TRBD1 or TRBD2 (5 bases each). This CDR3 region has 11 residues. Per the germline V gene, CDR1 is LNHDA and CDR2 is SQIVND (reference sequence). Trimming took off 11 bases at V and 3 bases at J, with 11 bases between the two ends. CDR3 protein: CAVGDRYEQYF. DNA for the CDR3: TGTGCCGTAGGGGACCGCTACGAGCAGTACTTC.

The chain uses TRBV19 and TRBJ2-1, with 7 bases fitting TRBD2. Germline lookup yields CDR1 LNHDA and CDR2 SQIVND (reference sequence). This CDR3 has 15 amino acids. V lost 4 bases to trimming and J lost 0 bases; unmatched junction nucleotides: 3. CDR3 in amino acids: CASSKAGSSYNEQFF. CDR3 nucleotide sequence: TGTGCCAGTAGTAAAGCGGGAAGCTCCTACAATGAGCAGTTCTTC.

The chain recombines TRBV10-3 with TRBJ2-5; 8 bases fit TRBD2. The ends lost 6 bases at V and 0 bases at J; junction bases unmatched: 3. Germline V gene sequence: CDR1 ENHRY, CDR2 SYGVKD. The CDR3 has 14 amino acids. In DNA, the CDR3 is TGTGCCATCAGCCCCGGGGGGGACCAAGAGACCCAGTACTTC. Translation gives CAISPGGDQETQYF.

The chain has TRBV7-9 and TRBJ1-3; D is unclear. CDR1 SEHNR and CDR2 FQNEAQ come from the germline V gene (reference sequence). The CDR3 is 14 amino acids. V lost 10 bases and J 0 bases, leaving 13 bases between the germline ends. CDR3 region: CATRNGSSGNTIYF. The CDR3 DNA reads TGTGCCACGCGCAACGGGTCCTCTGGAAACACCATATATTTT.

The chain has TRBV5-8 and TRBJ2-5; 8 bases agree with TRBD1. V shed 0 bases, J shed 4 bases, and the junction held 2 bases outside the gene matches. Germline assignment: CDR1 SGHTS and CDR2 YDEGEE. The CDR3 sequence is 14 residues long. In DNA form, the CDR3 reads TGTGCCAGCAGCTTGGCCGGGACAGGAGAGACCCAGTACTTC. Translating it yields CASSLAGTGETQYF.

The chain employs TRBV18 and TRBJ2-2; 7 positions agree with TRBD1. CDR1 KGHSH and CDR2 LQKENI come from the germline V gene. The length of the CDR3 is 14 residues. V was pared by 4 bases and J by 4 bases, with 3 bases of the junction left unmatched. The CDR3 nucleotides are TGTGCCAGCTCACTACAGGGGCGCACCGGGGAGCTGTTTTTT. Amino acids: CASSLQGRTGELFF.

This clone was seen a few times. The V gene is TRBV5-4, the J gene TRBJ1-1; 10 nucleotides match TRBD1. V lost 4 bases to trimming and J lost 8 bases; unmatched junction nucleotides: 2. Looked up from germline, CDR1 is SGHNT and CDR2 is YYREEE (reference sequence). There are 12 residues in the CDR3. The chain's CDR3 is CASSTGQGEAFF. The CDR3, as DNA: TGTGCCAGCAGCACGGGACAGGGGGAAGCTTTCTTT.

This clone showed up just once. The chain has TRBV2 and TRBJ1-4, with TRBD1 as a possible D gene (5 bases). Trimming took 3 bases from V and 7 from J, leaving 12 bases between them. Germline V gene lookup returns CDR1 SNHLY and CDR2 FYNNEI. This CDR3 is built from 14 residues. CDR3 nucleotides: TGTGCCAGCAGTGATCCGGGGGGTCCTGAAAAACTGTTTTTT. Its protein product is CASSDPGGPEKLFF.

V is TRBV5-5 and J is TRBJ1-1; possible D gene TRBD1, 5 bases. This CDR3 spans 16 amino acids. Deletions cut 2 bases from V and 7 bases from J, with 21 bases between. CDR1 SGHKS and CDR2 YYEKEE come from the germline V gene (reference sequence). CDR3 DNA sequence: TGTGCCAGCAGCTTAAACCCCGGGACCGCCTCGGGTGAAGCTTTCTTT. Protein product: CASSLNPGTASGEAFF.

CDR3 nucleotide sequence: TGTGCCAGCAGTTACCTCAGGACAGTAGGAAGGACTGAAGCTTTCTTT. Amino acids: CASSYLRTVGRTEAFF. The chain carries TRBV6-5 and TRBJ1-1, with a weak D call TRBD1 (6 bases). The germline CDR1 and CDR2 sequences are MNHEY and SVGAGI. Trimming pared 2 bases from V and 5 bases from J, leaving 18 bases between. The CDR3 totals 16 residues.

This clone was observed a single time. The chain uses TRBV25-1 and TRBJ1-2; D not resolved. This CDR3 has 12 residues. Germline assignment: CDR1 MGHDK and CDR2 SYGVNS. V lost 4 bases and J 5 bases, leaving 8 bases between the germline ends. CDR3 nucleotide sequence: TGTGCCAGCAGTGTCATAGGGTATGGCTACACCTTC. Translating gives CASSVIGYGYTF.

The rearrangement joins TRBV19 to TRBJ1-4; D is unclear. The germline CDR1 and CDR2 sequences are LNHDA and SQIVND (reference sequence). The CDR3 has 15 residues. The V gene lost 4 bases and the J gene lost 1 base, with 10 bases spanning the gap. The CDR3 loop is CASSTEAETNEKLFF. CDR3 in DNA: TGTGCCAGTAGTACCGAGGCGGAAACTAATGAAAAACTGTTTTTT.

The rearrangement uses TRBV7-7 and TRBJ2-5, with D tentatively TRBD2 (6 bases). The CDR3 sequence is 15 residues long. Germline V gene data show CDR1 as SSHAT and CDR2 as FNYEAQ (reference sequence). V was shortened by 5 bases and J by 2 bases, with 15 bases between the two germline ends. CDR3 nucleotides: TGTGCCAGCAGCCCTGCGGGGACTGCACAAGAGACCCAGTACTTC. Translation: CASSPAGTAQETQYF.

This sequence joins TRBV19 and TRBJ2-7, with TRBD1 as a possible D gene (6 bases). This CDR3 contains 13 residues. CDR1 and CDR2 from the germline V gene are LNHDA and SQIVND (reference sequence). V lost 5 bases and J 6 bases, leaving 14 bases between the germline ends. CDR3 nucleotides: TGTGCCAGTAGTGCGCGACAGGCTGTCGAGCAGTACTTC. Translation gives CASSARQAVEQYF.

In this sample, this clone turned up many times. This chain connects TRBV4-2 to TRBJ2-7, with 8 bases lining up with TRBD1. The CDR3 is 14 amino acids. In germline, CDR1 is LGHNA, CDR2 YNFKEQ. Trimming cost V 4 bases and J 5 bases; bases outside gene matches: 7. CDR3 amino acids: CASSPTGGRDEQYF. The CDR3 DNA is TGTGCCAGCAGCCCAACAGGGGGACGCGACGAGCAGTACTTC.

The rearrangement uses TRBV24-1 and TRBJ1-5, with TRBD1 identical over 7 bases. The V segment lost 2 bases and the J segment 5 bases; nucleotides outside the gene matches: 11. The CDR3 extends over 17 amino acids. Germline loops: CDR1 KGHDR, CDR2 SFDVKD. CDR3 region: CATSDWAQGVEDQPQHF. The DNA of the CDR3 is TGTGCCACCAGTGATTGGGCCCAGGGGGTGGAGGATCAGCCCCAGCATTTT.

This clone was observed a single time. V is TRBV24-1 and J is TRBJ1-2, with a tentative D call TRBD1 (5 bases). Germline CDR1 reads KGHDR; CDR2 reads SFDVKD. Trimming cost V 5 bases and J 2 bases, with 8 bases left between them. The CDR3 is 13 amino acids. Written as DNA, the CDR3 is TGTGCCACCAGTGCTCCAGGGAACTATGGCTACACCTTC. Its translation is CATSAPGNYGYTF.

V is TRBV7-2 and J is TRBJ1-5; D uncertain. The germline V gene encodes CDR1 SGHTA and CDR2 FQGNSA. V was pared by 0 bases and J by 7 bases, with 10 bases between. The CDR3 totals 14 residues. The DNA of the CDR3 is TGTGCCAGCAGCTTAGCGGCAGGAGAGCAGCCCCAGCATTTT. Protein sequence: CASSLAAGEQPQHF. Looking up the rest from reference TRBV7-2 and TRBJ1-5 gives the full variable domain: GAGVSQSPSNKVTEKGKDVELRCDPISGHTALYWYRQSLGQGLEFLIYFQGNSAPDKSGLPSDRFSAERTGGSVSTLTIQRTQQEDSAVYLCASSLAAGEQPQHFGDGTRLSIL.